This T cell receptor beta chain originates from a study of T cell repertoires in cytomegalovirus infection. Study information: Selected CMV epitopes included recently identified HLA-C-restricted ones as well as well-studied HLA-B-restricted ones. Both a matching HLA type and CMV infection were indicated by public TCR beta signatures.

Trimming removed 6 bases from V and 0 bases from J, with 7 bases in between. CDR3 length: 13 amino acids. Germline-derived CDR1 and CDR2 are SGHDT and YYEEEE. Details on this clonotype: What it recognizes is unknown.

Study outcomes and limitations: The ex vivo response showed dominance by HLA-C-restricted CMV-specific TCR beta clonotypes. There were carriers of CMV plus the relevant HLA, and cumulative public TCR beta family frequency identified them.

TCRdb analysed the reads with MiXCR anew, one entry per CDR3 protein. The sample yields some 800,000 distinct CDR3 sequences, 32% seen once. Specimen: cultured CD8+ T cells from PBMCs, collected from culture after CMV antigen stimulation. The sequence was obtained from a human donor in good health (CMV status not recorded). Some clones in this sample may be carry-over from other donors' samples. The chain couples TRBV5-6 to TRBJ2-1; D remains ambiguous. The CDR3 nucleotides are TGTGCCAGCACCCTTTCCTCCTACAATGAGCAGTTCTTC. Its protein product is CASTLSSYNEQFF.